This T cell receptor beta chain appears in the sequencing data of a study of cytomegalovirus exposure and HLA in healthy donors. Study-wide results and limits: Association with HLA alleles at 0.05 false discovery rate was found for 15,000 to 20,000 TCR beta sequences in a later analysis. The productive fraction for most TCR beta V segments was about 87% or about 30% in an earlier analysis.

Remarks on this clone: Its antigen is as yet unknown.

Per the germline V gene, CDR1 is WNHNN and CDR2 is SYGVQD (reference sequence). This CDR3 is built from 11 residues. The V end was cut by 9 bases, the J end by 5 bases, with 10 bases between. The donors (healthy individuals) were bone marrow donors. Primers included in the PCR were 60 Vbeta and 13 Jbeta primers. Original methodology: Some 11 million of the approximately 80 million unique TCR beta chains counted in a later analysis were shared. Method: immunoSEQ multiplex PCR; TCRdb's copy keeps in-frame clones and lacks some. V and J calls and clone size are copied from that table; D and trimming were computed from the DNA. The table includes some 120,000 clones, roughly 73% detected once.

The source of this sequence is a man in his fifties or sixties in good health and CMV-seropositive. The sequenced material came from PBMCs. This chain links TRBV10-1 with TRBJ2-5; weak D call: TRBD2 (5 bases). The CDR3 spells CARGRGETQYF. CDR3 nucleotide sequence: TGCGCCAGAGGCAGAGGGGAGACCCAGTACTTC.